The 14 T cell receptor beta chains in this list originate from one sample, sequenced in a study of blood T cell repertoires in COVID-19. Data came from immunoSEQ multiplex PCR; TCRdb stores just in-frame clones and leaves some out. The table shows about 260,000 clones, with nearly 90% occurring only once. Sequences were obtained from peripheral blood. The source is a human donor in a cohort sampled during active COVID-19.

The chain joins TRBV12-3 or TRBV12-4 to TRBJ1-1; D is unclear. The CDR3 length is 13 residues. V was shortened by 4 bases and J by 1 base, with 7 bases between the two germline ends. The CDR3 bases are TGTGCCAGCAGTTCATTTAGGAACACTGAAGCTTTCTTT. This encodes CASSSFRNTEAFF.

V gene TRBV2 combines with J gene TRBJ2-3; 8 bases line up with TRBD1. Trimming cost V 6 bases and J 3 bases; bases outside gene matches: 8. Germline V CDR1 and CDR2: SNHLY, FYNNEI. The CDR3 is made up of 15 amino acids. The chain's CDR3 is CASSRDRGTTDTQYF. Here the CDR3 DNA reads TGTGCCAGCAGCCGAGACAGGGGAACGACAGATACGCAGTATTTT.

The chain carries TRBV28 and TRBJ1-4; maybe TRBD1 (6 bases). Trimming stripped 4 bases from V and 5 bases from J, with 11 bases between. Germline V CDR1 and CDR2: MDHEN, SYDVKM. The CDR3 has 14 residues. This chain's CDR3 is CASSSGTLNEKLFF. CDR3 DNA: TGTGCCAGCAGTTCCGGGACATTGAATGAAAAACTGTTTTTT.

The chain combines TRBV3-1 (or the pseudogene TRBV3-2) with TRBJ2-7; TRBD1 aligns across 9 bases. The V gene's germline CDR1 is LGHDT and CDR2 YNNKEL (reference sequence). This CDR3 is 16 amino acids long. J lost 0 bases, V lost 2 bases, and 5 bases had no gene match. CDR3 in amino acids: CASSQNPGQGSYEQYF. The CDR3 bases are TGTGCCAGCAGCCAAAATCCGGGACAGGGCTCCTACGAGCAGTACTTC.

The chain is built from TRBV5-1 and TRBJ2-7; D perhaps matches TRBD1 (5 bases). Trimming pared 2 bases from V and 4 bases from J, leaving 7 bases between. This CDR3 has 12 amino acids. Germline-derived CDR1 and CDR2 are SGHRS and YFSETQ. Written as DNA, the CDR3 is TGCGCCAGCAGCTTCCAGGGATACGAGCAGTACTTC. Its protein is CASSFQGYEQYF.

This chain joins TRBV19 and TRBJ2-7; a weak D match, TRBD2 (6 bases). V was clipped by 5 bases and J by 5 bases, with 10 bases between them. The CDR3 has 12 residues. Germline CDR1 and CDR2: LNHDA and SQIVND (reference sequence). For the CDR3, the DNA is TGTGCCAGTAGTCCAGCGGGCCACGAGCAGTACTTC. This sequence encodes CASSPAGHEQYF.

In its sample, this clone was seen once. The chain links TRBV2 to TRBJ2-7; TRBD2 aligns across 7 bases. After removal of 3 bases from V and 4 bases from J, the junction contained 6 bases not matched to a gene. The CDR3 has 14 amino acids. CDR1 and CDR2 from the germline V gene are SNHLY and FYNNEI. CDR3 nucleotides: TGTGCCAGCAGTGATTGGTCAGCGGGGTACGAGCAGTACTTC. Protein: CASSDWSAGYEQYF.

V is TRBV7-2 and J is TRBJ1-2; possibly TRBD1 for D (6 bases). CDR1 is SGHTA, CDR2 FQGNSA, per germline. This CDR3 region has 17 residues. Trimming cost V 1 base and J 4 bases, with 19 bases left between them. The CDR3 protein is CASSLVSGGHQPYGYTF. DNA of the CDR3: TGTGCCAGCAGCTTAGTTAGCGGGGGCCATCAACCCTATGGCTACACCTTC.

The CDR3 sequence: CACSQGSGNTIYF. CDR3 DNA: TGTGCCTGCTCACAGGGGTCTGGAAACACCATATATTTT. The chain recombines TRBV30 with TRBJ1-3; the match to TRBD1 covers 7 bases. This CDR3 is built from 13 residues. The J segment lost 1 base and the V segment lost 6 bases, leaving 3 bases of the junction unmatched. Looked up from germline, CDR1 is GTSNPN and CDR2 is SVGIG (reference sequence). The whole variable domain, filled in from reference TRBV30 and TRBJ1-3, reads SQTIHQWPATLVQPVGSPLSLECTVEGTSNPNLYWYRQAAGRGLQLLFYSVGIGQISSEVPQNLSASRPQDRQFILSSKKLLLSDSGFYLCACSQGSGNTIYFGEGSWLTVV.

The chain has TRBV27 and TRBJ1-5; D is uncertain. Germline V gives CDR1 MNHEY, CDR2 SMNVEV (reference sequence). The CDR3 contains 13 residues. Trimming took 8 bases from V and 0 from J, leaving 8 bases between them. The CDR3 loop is CASPCNSNQPQHF. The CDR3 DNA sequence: TGTGCCAGCCCTTGTAATAGCAATCAGCCCCAGCATTTT.

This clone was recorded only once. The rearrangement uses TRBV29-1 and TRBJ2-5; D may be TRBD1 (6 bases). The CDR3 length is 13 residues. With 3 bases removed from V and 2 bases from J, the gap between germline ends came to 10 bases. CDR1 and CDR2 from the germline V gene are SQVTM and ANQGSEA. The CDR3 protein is CSVDRGRQETQYF. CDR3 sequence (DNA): TGCAGCGTTGACAGGGGACGGCAAGAGACCCAGTACTTC.

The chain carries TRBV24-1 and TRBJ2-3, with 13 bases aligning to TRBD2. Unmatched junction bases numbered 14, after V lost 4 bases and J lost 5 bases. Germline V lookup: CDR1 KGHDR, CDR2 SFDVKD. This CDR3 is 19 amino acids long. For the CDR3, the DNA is TGTGCCACCAGTGAGAACCTCGGACTAGCGGGAGAGTTTGTAGATACGCAGTATTTT. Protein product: CATSENLGLAGEFVDTQYF.

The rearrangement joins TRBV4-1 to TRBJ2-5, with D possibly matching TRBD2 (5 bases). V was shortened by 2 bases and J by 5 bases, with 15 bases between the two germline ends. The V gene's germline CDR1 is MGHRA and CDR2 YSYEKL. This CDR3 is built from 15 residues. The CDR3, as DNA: TGCGCCAGCAGCCAACCCCTGGAGGTTCGGGAGACCCAGTACTTC. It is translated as CASSQPLEVRETQYF.

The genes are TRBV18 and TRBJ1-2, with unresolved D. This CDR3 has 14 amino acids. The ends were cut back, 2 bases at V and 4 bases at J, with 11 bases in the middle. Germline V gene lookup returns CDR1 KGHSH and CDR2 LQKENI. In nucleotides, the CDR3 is TGTGCCAGCTCACCATCTAGTGAGGCCTATGGCTACACCTTC. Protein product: CASSPSSEAYGYTF. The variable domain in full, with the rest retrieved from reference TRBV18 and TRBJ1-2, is NAGVMQNPRHLVRRRGQEARLRCSPMKGHSHVYWYRQLPEEGLKFMVYLQKENIIDESGMPKERFSAEFPKEGPSILRIQQVVRGDSAAYFCASSPSSEAYGYTFGSGTRLTVV.